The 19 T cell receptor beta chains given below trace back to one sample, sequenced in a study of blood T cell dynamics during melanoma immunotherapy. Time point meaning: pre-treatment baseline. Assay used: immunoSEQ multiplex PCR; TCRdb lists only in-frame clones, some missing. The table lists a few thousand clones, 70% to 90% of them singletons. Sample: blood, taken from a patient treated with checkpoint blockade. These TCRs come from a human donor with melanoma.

CDR3 sequence (DNA): TGCAGCGTTCCACCACCGGGACAGTCTGAAGCTTTCTTT. Translated, it gives CSVPPPGQSEAFF. V gene TRBV29-1 combines with J gene TRBJ1-1; 7 bases agree with TRBD1. J gave up 6 bases and V 5 bases, and 9 bases lay outside the gene matches. From germline, CDR1 is SQVTM and CDR2 ANQGSEA. The CDR3 covers 13 residues.

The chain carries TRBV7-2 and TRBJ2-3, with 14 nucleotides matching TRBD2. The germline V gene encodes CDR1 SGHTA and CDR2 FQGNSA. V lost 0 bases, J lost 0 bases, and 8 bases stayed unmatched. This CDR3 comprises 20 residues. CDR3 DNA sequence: TGTGCCAGCAGCTTAGCCGTGACTAGCGGGGGGGCATTAAGCACAGATACGCAGTATTTT. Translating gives CASSLAVTSGGALSTDTQYF.

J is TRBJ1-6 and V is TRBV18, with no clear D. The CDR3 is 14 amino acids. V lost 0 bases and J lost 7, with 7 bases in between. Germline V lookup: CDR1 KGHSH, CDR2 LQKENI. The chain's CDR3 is CASSPPRPNSPLHF. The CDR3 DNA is TGTGCCAGCTCACCACCGAGACCCAATTCACCCCTCCACTTT.

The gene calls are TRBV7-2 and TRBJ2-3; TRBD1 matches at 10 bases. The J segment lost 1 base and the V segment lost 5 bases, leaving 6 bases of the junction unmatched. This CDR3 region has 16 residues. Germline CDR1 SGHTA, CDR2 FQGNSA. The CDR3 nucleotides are TGTGCCAGCAGCCTCGGGACAGGGGTGGGCACAGATACGCAGTATTTT. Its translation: CASSLGTGVGTDTQYF.

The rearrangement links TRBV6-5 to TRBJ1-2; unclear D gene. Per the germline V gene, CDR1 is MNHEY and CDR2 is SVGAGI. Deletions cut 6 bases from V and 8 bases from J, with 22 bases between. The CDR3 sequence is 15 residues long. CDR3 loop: CASSSIGWQTSGYTF. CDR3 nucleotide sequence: TGTGCCAGCAGCTCCATTGGGTGGCAAACTTCGGGCTACACCTTC.

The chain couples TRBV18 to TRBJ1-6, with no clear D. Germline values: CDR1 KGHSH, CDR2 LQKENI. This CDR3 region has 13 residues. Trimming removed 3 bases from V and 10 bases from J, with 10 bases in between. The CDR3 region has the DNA TGTGCCAGCTCACCTGTTGCGGGGTCACCCCTCCACTTT. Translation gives CASSPVAGSPLHF. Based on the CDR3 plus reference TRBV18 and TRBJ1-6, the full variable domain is NAGVMQNPRHLVRRRGQEARLRCSPMKGHSHVYWYRQLPEEGLKFMVYLQKENIIDESGMPKERFSAEFPKEGPSILRIQQVVRGDSAAYFCASSPVAGSPLHFGNGTRLTVT.

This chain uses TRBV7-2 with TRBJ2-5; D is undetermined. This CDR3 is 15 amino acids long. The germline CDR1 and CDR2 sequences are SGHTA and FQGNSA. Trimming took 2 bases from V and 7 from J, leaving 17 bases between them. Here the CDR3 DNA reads TGTGCCAGCAGCTTATTGCAGCTAGGCCGGAGGACCCAGTACTTC. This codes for CASSLLQLGRRTQYF.

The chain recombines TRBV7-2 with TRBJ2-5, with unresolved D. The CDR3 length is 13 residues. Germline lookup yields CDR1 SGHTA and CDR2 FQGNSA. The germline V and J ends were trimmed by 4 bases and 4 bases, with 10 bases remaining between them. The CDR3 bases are TGTGCCAGCAGCTCAATAGTCGCAGAGACCCAGTACTTC. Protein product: CASSSIVAETQYF.

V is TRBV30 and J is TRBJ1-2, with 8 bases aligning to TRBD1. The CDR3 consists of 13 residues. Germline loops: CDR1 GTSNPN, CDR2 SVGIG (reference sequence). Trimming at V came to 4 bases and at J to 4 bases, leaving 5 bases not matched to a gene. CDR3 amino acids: CAWNRDRPYGYTF. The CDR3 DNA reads TGTGCCTGGAACCGGGACAGGCCCTATGGCTACACCTTC.

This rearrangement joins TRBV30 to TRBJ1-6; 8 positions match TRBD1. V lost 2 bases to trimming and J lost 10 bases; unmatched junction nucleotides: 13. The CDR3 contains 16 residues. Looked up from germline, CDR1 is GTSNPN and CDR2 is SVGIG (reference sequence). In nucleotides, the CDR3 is TGTGCCTGGAGTCCTCCCCATGGGACAGGAGCGTCACCCCTCCACTTT. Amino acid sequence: CAWSPPHGTGASPLHF.

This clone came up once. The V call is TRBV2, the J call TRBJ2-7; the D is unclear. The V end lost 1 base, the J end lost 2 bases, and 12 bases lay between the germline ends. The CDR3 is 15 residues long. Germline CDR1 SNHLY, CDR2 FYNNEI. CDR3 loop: CASSEGPAPTYEQYF. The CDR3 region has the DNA TGTGCCAGCAGTGAAGGGCCCGCACCAACCTACGAGCAGTACTTC.

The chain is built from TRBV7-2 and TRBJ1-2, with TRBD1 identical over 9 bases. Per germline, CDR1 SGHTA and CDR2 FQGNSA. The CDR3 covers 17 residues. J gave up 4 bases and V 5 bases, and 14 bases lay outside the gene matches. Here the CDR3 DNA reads TGTGCCAGCAGCGAAGGGTTCAACAGGGGGCAAGTCTATGGCTACACCTTC. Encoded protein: CASSEGFNRGQVYGYTF.

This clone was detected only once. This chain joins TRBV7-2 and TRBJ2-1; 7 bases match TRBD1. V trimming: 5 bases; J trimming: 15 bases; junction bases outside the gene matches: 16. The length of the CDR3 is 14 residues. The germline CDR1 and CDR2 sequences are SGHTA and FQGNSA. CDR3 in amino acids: CASSLNLQGDRWFF. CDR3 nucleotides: TGTGCCAGCAGCCTCAATTTGCAGGGGGACCGCTGGTTCTTC.

CDR3 sequence reads: CASGLWVDNQPQHF. DNA of the CDR3: TGTGCCAGCGGGCTCTGGGTAGACAATCAGCCCCAGCATTTT. V usage is TRBV5-6 and J usage is TRBJ1-5; D not certain. The length of the CDR3 is 14 residues. CDR1 is SGHDT, CDR2 YYEEEE, per germline. The V gene lost 7 bases and the J gene lost 3 bases, with 14 bases spanning the gap.

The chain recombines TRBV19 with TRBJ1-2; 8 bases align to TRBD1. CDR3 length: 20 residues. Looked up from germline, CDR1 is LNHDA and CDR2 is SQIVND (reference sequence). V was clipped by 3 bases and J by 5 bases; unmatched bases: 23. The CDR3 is CASSIGKWVGERQGRYGYTF. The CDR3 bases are TGTGCCAGTAGTATTGGTAAATGGGTCGGGGAACGACAGGGGCGATATGGCTACACCTTC.

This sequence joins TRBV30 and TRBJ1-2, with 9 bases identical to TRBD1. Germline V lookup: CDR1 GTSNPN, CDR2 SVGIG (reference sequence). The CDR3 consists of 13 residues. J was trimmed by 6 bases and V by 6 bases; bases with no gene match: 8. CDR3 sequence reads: CACNRGQGNGYTF. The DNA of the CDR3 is TGTGCCTGTAACAGGGGACAGGGTAATGGCTACACCTTC. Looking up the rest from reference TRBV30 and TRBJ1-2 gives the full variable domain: SQTIHQWPATLVQPVGSPLSLECTVEGTSNPNLYWYRQAAGRGLQLLFYSVGIGQISSEVPQNLSASRPQDRQFILSSKKLLLSDSGFYLCACNRGQGNGYTFGSGTRLTVV.

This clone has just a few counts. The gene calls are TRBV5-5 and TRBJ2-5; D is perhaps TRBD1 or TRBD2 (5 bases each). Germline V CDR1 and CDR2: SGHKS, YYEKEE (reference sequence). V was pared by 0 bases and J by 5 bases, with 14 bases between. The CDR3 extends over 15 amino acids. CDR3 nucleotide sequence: TGTGCCAGCAGCTTGGAAGGGACCCCGGGCGAGACCCAGTACTTC. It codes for CASSLEGTPGETQYF.

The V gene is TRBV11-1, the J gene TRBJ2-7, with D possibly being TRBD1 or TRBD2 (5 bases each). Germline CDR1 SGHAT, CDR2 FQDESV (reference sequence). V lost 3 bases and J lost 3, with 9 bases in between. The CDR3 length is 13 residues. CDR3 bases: TGTGCCAGCAGCTTGGGACGCTTCTACGAGCAGTACTTC. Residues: CASSLGRFYEQYF. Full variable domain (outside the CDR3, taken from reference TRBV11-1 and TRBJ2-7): EAEVAQSPRYKITEKSQAVAFWCDPISGHATLYWYRQILGQGPELLVQFQDESVVDDSQLPKDRFSAERLKGVDSTLKIQPAELGDSAMYLCASSLGRFYEQYFGPGTRLTVT.

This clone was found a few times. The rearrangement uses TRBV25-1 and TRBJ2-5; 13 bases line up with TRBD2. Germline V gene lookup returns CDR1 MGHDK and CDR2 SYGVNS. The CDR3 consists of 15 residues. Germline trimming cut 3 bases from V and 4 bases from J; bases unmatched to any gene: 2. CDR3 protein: CASSDRLAGGETQYF. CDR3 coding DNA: TGTGCCAGCAGTGATAGACTAGCGGGAGGAGAGACCCAGTACTTC.